The 16 T cell receptor beta chains reported below all come from one sample, sequenced in a study of blood T cell repertoires in COVID-19. Libraries were prepared by immunoSEQ multiplex PCR; TCRdb keeps only in-frame clonotypes and omits some of them. The sample consists of about 400,000 clones, 88% of them appearing once. Sequencing was performed on PBMCs or T cells enriched from blood (not recorded which). All receptors derive from a woman in her 40s with acute COVID-19.

Turning to this clone: Other DNA sequences in the same sample also yield this CDR3. V gene TRBV9 combines with J gene TRBJ1-1; no firm D call. CDR1 and CDR2 from the germline V gene are SGDLS and YYNGEE. The CDR3 runs 13 residues. The V end was cut by 0 bases, the J end by 0 bases, with 3 bases between. This CDR3 is CASSVAVNTEAFF. As DNA, the CDR3 is TGTGCCAGCAGCGTAGCGGTGAACACTGAAGCTTTCTTT.

This chain uses TRBV9 with TRBJ2-3; 9 bases agree with TRBD2. This CDR3 is built from 15 residues. The V and J ends lost 3 bases and 1 base, in that order; junction bases with no gene match: 3. The germline V gene has CDR1 SGDLS and CDR2 YYNGEE. The CDR3 loop reads CASSAIAGGTDTQYF. DNA for the CDR3: TGTGCCAGCAGCGCGATAGCGGGAGGCACAGATACGCAGTATTTT.

The chain employs TRBV4-1 and TRBJ1-5; TRBD1 might be the D (6 bases). CDR1 is MGHRA and CDR2 is YSYEKL in the germline V gene. Between the trimmed V and J ends, which lost 4 bases and 7 bases, there was a span of 20 bases. This CDR3 is 16 amino acids long. The CDR3 DNA is TGCGCCAGCAGCCTCTACTTGGCGGGGGCAAAACAGCCCCAGCATTTT. As protein: CASSLYLAGAKQPQHF.

The chain links TRBV4-2 to TRBJ1-1; D is unresolved. Germline CDR1 and CDR2: LGHNA and YNFKEQ. V lost 1 base, J lost 1 base, and 7 bases lay in between. This CDR3 contains 14 residues. The CDR3 DNA follows: TGTGCCAGCAGCCAAGTCGCGGGGAACACTGAAGCTTTCTTT. The encoded protein is CASSQVAGNTEAFF.

This sequence joins TRBV2 and TRBJ1-1, with a weak D call TRBD1 (6 bases). Germline V gives CDR1 SNHLY, CDR2 FYNNEI. Trimming pared 4 bases from V and 5 bases from J, leaving 14 bases between. The CDR3 covers 14 residues. The CDR3 region is CASSGERQVTEAFF. The CDR3 DNA reads TGTGCCAGCAGTGGTGAAAGACAGGTGACTGAAGCTTTCTTT.

The rearrangement joins TRBV7-6 to TRBJ2-7; the match to TRBD2 covers 11 bases. Trimming at V came to 5 bases and at J to 4 bases, leaving 7 bases not matched to a gene. Germline V lookup: CDR1 SGHVS, CDR2 FNYEAQ. The CDR3 runs to 15 residues. The CDR3 bases are TGTGCCAGCAGCCCTAGCGGGGGGTCGCGTTACGAGCAGTACTTC. Encoded protein: CASSPSGGSRYEQYF.

The chain employs TRBV19 and TRBJ2-5, with 13 positions matching TRBD2. Germline-derived CDR1 and CDR2 are LNHDA and SQIVND (reference sequence). Trimming cost V 7 bases and J 4 bases; bases outside gene matches: 6. The CDR3 contains 15 residues. CDR3 amino acids: CASMGTSGDGETQYF. CDR3 nucleotides: TGTGCCAGTATGGGGACTAGCGGGGATGGAGAGACCCAGTACTTC.

This clone was recorded only once. This sequence joins TRBV30 and TRBJ2-7, with 7 bases matching TRBD1. Germline trimming cut 2 bases from V and 7 bases from J; bases unmatched to any gene: 8. From germline, CDR1 is GTSNPN and CDR2 SVGIG (reference sequence). This CDR3 contains 13 residues. CDR3 in DNA: TGTGCCTGGAGTTCGACAGGGTTCGGGGAGCAGTACTTC. It is translated as CAWSSTGFGEQYF. Together with reference TRBV30 and TRBJ2-7, the CDR3 gives the full variable domain: SQTIHQWPATLVQPVGSPLSLECTVEGTSNPNLYWYRQAAGRGLQLLFYSVGIGQISSEVPQNLSASRPQDRQFILSSKKLLLSDSGFYLCAWSSTGFGEQYFGPGTRLTVT.

This rearrangement joins TRBV18 to TRBJ2-2; tentative D call: TRBD1 (5 bases). V was trimmed by 3 bases and J by 4 bases, leaving 12 bases between them. The CDR3 has 15 residues. CDR1 and CDR2 (germline): KGHSH, LQKENI. Here the CDR3 DNA reads TGTGCCAGCTCACCGGGGCCTTCGTTCACCGGGGAGCTGTTTTTT. It codes for CASSPGPSFTGELFF.

The V and J genes are TRBV15 and TRBJ1-5, with 8 positions matching TRBD1. The germline V gene encodes CDR1 LNHNV and CDR2 YYDKDF (reference sequence). J gave up 12 bases and V 0 bases, and 16 bases lay outside the gene matches. This CDR3 comprises 17 residues. CDR3 in amino acids: CATSRDLTDRAFFHQHF. In DNA, the CDR3 is TGTGCCACCAGCAGAGATTTAACGGACAGGGCTTTCTTCCACCAGCATTTT.

In this sample, this clone turned up a few times. This chain connects TRBV20-1 to TRBJ2-1; D not certain. The germline V and J ends were trimmed by 3 bases and 7 bases, with 7 bases remaining between them. The CDR3 loop spans 11 amino acids. The V gene's germline CDR1 is DFQATT and CDR2 SNEGSKA (reference sequence). CDR3 in amino acids: CSASQINEQFF. For the CDR3, the DNA is TGCAGTGCTAGCCAGATAAATGAGCAGTTCTTC.

The chain is built from TRBV5-3 and TRBJ2-7; no clear D. TRBV5-3 is known as an ORF, though its function is uncertain. The CDR3 is 14 amino acids. The V end was cut by 0 bases, the J end by 2 bases, with 9 bases between. The CDR3 spells CARSLVLVTYEQYF. Written as DNA, the CDR3 is TGTGCCAGAAGCTTGGTACTGGTGACCTACGAGCAGTACTTC.

This chain links TRBV12-3 or TRBV12-4 with TRBJ2-7; a weak D match, TRBD1 (5 bases). V was shortened by 6 bases and J by 0 bases, with 9 bases between the two germline ends. The CDR3 extends over 13 amino acids. CDR3 nucleotides: TGTGCCAGCAGCTCGGACACCTCCTACGAGCAGTACTTC. This encodes CASSSDTSYEQYF.

The chain links TRBV5-6 to TRBJ1-4; D uncertain. Trimming cost V 1 base and J 7 bases, with 8 bases left between them. In germline, CDR1 is SGHDT, CDR2 YYEEEE. The CDR3 is 13 residues long. The CDR3 bases are TGTGCCAGCAGCTTGCGGGGAGGTGAAAAACTGTTTTTT. Translation gives CASSLRGGEKLFF.

The rearrangement joins TRBV2 to TRBJ2-5, with TRBD2 identical over 10 bases. This CDR3 contains 13 residues. The ends lost 6 bases at V and 5 bases at J; junction bases unmatched: 3. The V gene's germline CDR1 is SNHLY and CDR2 FYNNEI. CDR3 residues: CASRLAGVETQYF. The CDR3, as DNA: TGTGCCAGCAGGCTAGCGGGGGTGGAGACCCAGTACTTC.

As for this clone: This specimen includes other DNA sequences encoding the same CDR3. The rearrangement links TRBV29-1 to TRBJ1-1; 7 bases are a match to TRBD1. Germline assignment: CDR1 SQVTM and CDR2 ANQGSEA. The V gene end was trimmed by 6 bases and the J gene end by 1 base; junction bases not matched to a gene: 2. The CDR3 totals 12 residues. The CDR3 reads CSVDRANTEAFF. The CDR3 nucleotides are TGCAGCGTCGACAGGGCGAACACTGAAGCTTTCTTT.